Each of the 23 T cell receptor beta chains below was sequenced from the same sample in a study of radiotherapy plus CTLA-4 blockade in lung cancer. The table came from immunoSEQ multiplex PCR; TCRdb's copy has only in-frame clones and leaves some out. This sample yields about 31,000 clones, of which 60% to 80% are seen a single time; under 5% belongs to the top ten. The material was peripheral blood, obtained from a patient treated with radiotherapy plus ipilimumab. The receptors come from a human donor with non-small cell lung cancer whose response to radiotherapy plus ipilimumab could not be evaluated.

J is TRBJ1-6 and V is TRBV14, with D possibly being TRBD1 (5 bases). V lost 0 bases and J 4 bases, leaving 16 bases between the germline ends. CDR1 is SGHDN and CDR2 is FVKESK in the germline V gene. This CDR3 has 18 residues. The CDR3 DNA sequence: TGTGCCAGCAGCCAAGATGGGTACAGGACGGATTATAATTCACCCCTCCACTTT. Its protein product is CASSQDGYRTDYNSPLHF.

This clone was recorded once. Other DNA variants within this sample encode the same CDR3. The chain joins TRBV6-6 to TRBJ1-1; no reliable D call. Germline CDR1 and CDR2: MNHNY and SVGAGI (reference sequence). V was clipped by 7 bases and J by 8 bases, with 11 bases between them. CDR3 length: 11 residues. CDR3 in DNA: TGTGCCAGCACTCCGACCGGGGAAGCTTTCTTT. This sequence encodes CASTPTGEAFF.

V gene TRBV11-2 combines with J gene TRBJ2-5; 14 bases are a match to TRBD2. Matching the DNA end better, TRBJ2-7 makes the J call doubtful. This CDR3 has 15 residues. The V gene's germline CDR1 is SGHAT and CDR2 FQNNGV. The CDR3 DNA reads TGTGCCAGCAGTTTCCTGGGACTAGCGGGAGCCGAGCAGTACTTC. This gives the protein CASSFLGLAGAEQYF.

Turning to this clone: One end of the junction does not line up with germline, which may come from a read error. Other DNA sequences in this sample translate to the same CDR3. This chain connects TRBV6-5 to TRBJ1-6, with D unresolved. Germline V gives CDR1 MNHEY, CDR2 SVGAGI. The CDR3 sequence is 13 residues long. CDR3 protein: CASSGGRNSPLHF. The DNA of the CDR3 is TGTGCCAGCAGCGGCGGTAGGAATTCCCCCCTCCACTTT.

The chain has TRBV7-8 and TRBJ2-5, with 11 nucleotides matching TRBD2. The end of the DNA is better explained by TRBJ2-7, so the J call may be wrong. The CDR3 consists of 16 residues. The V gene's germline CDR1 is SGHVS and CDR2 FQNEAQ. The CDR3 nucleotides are TGTGCCAGCAGCTTAGGTGGACTAGCGGGTACCTACGAGCAGTACTTC. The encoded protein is CASSLGGLAGTYEQYF.

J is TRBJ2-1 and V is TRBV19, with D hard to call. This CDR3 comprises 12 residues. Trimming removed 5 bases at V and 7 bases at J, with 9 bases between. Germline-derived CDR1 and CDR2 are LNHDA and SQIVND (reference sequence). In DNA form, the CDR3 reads TGTGCCAGTAGTCCGGGTCGGAATGAGCAGTTCTTC. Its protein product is CASSPGRNEQFF.

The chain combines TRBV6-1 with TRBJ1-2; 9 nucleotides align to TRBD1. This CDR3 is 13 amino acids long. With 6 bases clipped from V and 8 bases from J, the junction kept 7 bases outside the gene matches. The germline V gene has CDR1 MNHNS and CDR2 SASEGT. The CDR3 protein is CASSLNRGLGYTF. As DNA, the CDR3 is TGTGCCAGCAGCCTTAACAGGGGGCTGGGCTACACCTTC.

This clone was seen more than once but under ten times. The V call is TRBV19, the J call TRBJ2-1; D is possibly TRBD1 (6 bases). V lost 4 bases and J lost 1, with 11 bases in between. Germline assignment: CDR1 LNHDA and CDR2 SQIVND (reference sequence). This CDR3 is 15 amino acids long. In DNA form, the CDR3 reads TGTGCCAGTAGTACCGTCCAGGGGTCCTACAATGAGCAGTTCTTC. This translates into CASSTVQGSYNEQFF.

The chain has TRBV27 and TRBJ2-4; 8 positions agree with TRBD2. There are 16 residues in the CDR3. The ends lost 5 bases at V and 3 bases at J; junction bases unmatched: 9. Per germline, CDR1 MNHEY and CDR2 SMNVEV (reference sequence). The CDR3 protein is CASSTQAGVGKNIQYF. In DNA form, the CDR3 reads TGTGCCAGCAGTACTCAAGCGGGAGTCGGCAAAAACATTCAGTACTTC.

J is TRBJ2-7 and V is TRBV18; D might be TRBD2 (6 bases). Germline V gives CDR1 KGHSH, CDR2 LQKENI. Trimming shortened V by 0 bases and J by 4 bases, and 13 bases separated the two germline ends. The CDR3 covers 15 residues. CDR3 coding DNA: TGTGCCAGCTCACCACCCTCCGGGAGTGGGTACGAGCAGTACTTC. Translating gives CASSPPSGSGYEQYF. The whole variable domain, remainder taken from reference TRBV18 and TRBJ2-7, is NAGVMQNPRHLVRRRGQEARLRCSPMKGHSHVYWYRQLPEEGLKFMVYLQKENIIDESGMPKERFSAEFPKEGPSILRIQQVVRGDSAAYFCASSPPSGSGYEQYFGPGTRLTVT.

The CDR3 loop reads CASKESPGQGSTEAFF. As DNA, the CDR3 is TGTGCCAGCAAAGAAAGTCCCGGACAGGGGAGCACTGAAGCTTTCTTT. This rearrangement joins TRBV7-3 to TRBJ1-1; 9 bases fit TRBD1. The CDR3 spans 16 residues. In germline, CDR1 is SGHTA, CDR2 FQGTGA. The V segment lost 7 bases and the J segment 4 bases; nucleotides outside the gene matches: 13.

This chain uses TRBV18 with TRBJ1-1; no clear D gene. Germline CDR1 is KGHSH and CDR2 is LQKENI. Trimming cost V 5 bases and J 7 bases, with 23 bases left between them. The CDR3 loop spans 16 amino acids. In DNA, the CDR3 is TGTGCCAGCTCAACGGGAAGAGCACAGCGACTCCTTGAAGCTTTCTTT. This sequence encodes CASSTGRAQRLLEAFF.

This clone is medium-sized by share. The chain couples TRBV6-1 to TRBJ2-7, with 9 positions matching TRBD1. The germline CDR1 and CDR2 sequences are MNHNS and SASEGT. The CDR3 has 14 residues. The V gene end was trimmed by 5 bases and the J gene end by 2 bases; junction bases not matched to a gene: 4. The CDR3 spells CASSTRTGAYEQYF. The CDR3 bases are TGTGCCAGCAGTACCCGGACAGGGGCCTACGAGCAGTACTTC.

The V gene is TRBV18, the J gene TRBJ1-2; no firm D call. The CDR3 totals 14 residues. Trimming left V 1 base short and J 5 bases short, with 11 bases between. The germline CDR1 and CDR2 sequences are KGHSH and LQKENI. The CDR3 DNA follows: TGTGCCAGCTCACCACTAAGTCAGGCATATGGCTACACCTTC. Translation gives CASSPLSQAYGYTF.

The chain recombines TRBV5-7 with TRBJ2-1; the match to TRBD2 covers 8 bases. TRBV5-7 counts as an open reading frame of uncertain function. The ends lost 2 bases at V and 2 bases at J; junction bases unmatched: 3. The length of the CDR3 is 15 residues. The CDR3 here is CASSLAGVAYNEQFF. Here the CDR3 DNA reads TGTGCCAGCAGCTTAGCGGGAGTGGCCTACAATGAGCAGTTCTTC.

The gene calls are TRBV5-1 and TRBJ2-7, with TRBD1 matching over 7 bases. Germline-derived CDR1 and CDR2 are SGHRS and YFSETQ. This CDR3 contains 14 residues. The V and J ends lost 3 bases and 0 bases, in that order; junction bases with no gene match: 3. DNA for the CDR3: TGCGCCAGCAGCTCCGGGACAGTCTCCTACGAGCAGTACTTC. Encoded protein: CASSSGTVSYEQYF. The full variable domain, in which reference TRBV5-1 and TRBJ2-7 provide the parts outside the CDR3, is KAGVTQTPRYLIKTRGQQVTLSCSPISGHRSVSWYQQTPGQGLQFLFEYFSETQRNKGNFPGRFSGRQFSNSRSEMNVSTLELGDSALYLCASSSGTVSYEQYFGPGTRLTVT.

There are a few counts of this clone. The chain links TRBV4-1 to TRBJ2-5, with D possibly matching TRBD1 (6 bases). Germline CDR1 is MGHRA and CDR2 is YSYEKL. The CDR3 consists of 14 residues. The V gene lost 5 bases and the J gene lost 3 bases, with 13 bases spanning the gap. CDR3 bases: TGCGCCAGCAGCAAACGACAGGAGGAAGAGACCCAGTACTTC. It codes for CASSKRQEEETQYF.

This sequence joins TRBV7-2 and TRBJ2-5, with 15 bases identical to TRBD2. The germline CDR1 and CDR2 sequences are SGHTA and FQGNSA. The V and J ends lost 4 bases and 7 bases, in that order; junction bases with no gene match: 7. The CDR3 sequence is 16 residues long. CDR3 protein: CASSSRTSGRAGTQYF. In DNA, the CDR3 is TGTGCCAGCAGCTCCCGGACTAGCGGGAGGGCTGGGACCCAGTACTTC.

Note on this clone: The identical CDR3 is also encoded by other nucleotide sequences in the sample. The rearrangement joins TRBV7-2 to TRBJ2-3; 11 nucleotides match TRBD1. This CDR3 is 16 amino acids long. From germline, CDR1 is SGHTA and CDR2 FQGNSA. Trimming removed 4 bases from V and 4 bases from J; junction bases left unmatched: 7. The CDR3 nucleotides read TGTGCCAGCAGCTACACCGGGACAGGGGGTGCAGATACGCAGTATTTT. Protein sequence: CASSYTGTGGADTQYF.

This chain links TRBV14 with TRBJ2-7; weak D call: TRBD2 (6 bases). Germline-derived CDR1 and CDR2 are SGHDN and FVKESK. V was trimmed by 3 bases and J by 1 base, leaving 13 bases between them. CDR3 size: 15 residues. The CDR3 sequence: CASSQSPGESYEQYF. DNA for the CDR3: TGTGCCAGCAGCCAGAGTCCGGGAGAGTCCTACGAGCAGTACTTC.

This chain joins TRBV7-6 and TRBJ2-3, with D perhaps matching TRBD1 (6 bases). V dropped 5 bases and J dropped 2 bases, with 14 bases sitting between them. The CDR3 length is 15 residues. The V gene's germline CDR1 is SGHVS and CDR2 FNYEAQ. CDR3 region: CASSAYRVSTDTQYF. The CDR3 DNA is TGTGCCAGCAGCGCCTACAGGGTGTCCACAGATACGCAGTATTTT.

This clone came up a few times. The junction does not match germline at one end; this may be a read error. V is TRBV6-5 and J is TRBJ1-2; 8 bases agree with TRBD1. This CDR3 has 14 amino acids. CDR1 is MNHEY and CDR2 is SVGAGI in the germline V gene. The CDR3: CASSPGQGGYGYAF. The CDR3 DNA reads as TGTGCCAGCAGTCCCGGACAGGGTGGCTATGGCTACGCCTTC.

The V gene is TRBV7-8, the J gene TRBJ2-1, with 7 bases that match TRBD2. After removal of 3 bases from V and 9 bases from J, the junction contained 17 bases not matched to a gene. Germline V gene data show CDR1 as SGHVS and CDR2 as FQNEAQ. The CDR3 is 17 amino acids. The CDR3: CASSFTDGGSGVGEQFF. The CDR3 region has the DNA TGTGCCAGCAGCTTCACCGACGGCGGGAGTGGTGTGGGTGAGCAGTTCTTC. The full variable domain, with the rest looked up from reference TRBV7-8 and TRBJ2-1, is GAGVSQSPRYKVAKRGQDVALRCDPISGHVSLFWYQQALGQGPEFLTYFQNEAQLDKSGLPSDRFFAERPEGSVSTLKIQRTQQEDSAVYLCASSFTDGGSGVGEQFFGPGTRLTVL.